These 2 T cell receptor beta chains share one sample of origin, sequenced in a study of shared clonotypes between healthy human individuals. Profiling relied on immunoSEQ multiplex PCR, and the TCRdb table lists in-frame clones only, not all of them. The data contain roughly 1,500,000 clones, nearly 99% of them seen just once; the ten biggest clones take up about 0.45%. The sequenced sample was naive CD4+ T cells sorted from blood. Subset noted: CD45RA+ positively selected. The receptors were sampled from a man aged 25 to 40 in good health.

About this clone: One end of the junction does not line up with germline, which may come from a read error. V and J are TRBV7-6 and TRBJ1-2; D might be TRBD1 (6 bases). Per germline, CDR1 SGHVS and CDR2 FNYEAQ. The CDR3 loop spans 13 amino acids. CDR3 in amino acids: CASSLVEGGPRHF. For the CDR3, the DNA is TGTGCCAGCAGCTTAGTAGAGGGGGGCCCTCGCCACTTC.

The rearrangement links TRBV30 to TRBJ2-7; D gene uncertain. This CDR3 comprises 12 residues. V lost 0 bases, J lost 4 bases, and 7 bases lay in between. Germline V gene data show CDR1 as GTSNPN and CDR2 as SVGIG (reference sequence). Written as DNA, the CDR3 is TGTGCCTGGAGTGTTACCCTATACGAGCAGTACTTC. As protein: CAWSVTLYEQYF.